These 8 T cell receptor beta chains originate from one sample sequenced in a study of OX40 agonist ivuxolimab in advanced cancers. The repertoire was sequenced with immunoSEQ multiplex PCR; TCRdb's copy has only in-frame clones and lacks some. The data contain about 55,000 clones, approximately 80% of them singletons. The source material was CD4+ or CD8+ T cells sorted from blood, sampled in a trial of the OX40 agonist ivuxolimab. Receptor source: an adult with an advanced solid tumor such as melanoma, head and neck, liver or kidney cancer.

This chain joins TRBV6-5 and TRBJ2-5; 7 nucleotides align to TRBD2. V was pared by 2 bases and J by 2 bases, with 8 bases of the junction left unmatched. CDR1 and CDR2 from the germline V gene are MNHEY and SVGAGI. The CDR3 sequence is 16 residues long. DNA of the CDR3: TGTGCCAGCAGTTACGGTTTTAGCGGGTTACAAGAGACCCAGTACTTC. It encodes CASSYGFSGLQETQYF.

This clone was counted a single time. The chain links TRBV11-2 to TRBJ2-1; D not certain. Trimming removed 0 bases at V and 2 bases at J, with 11 bases between. The germline CDR1 and CDR2 sequences are SGHAT and FQNNGV. The CDR3 totals 16 residues. The CDR3 spells CASSLDLAPTYNEQFF. As DNA, the CDR3 is TGTGCCAGCAGCTTAGATCTGGCTCCTACCTACAATGAGCAGTTCTTC.

The genes are TRBV19 and TRBJ2-7; D unclear. This CDR3 is built from 13 residues. Germline CDR1 reads LNHDA; CDR2 reads SQIVND (reference sequence). Trimming pared 4 bases from V and 2 bases from J, leaving 9 bases between. The CDR3 reads CASSTGPAYEQYF. In nucleotides, the CDR3 is TGTGCCAGTAGTACCGGACCGGCCTACGAGCAGTACTTC.

The chain is built from TRBV27 and TRBJ1-1; D ambiguous. Deletions cut 5 bases from V and 5 bases from J, with 12 bases between. The CDR3 extends over 13 amino acids. Germline values: CDR1 MNHEY, CDR2 SMNVEV (reference sequence). CDR3 amino acids: CASSPPYVTEAFF. CDR3 nucleotides: TGTGCCAGCAGTCCACCCTACGTGACTGAAGCTTTCTTT.

V is TRBV6-6 and J is TRBJ1-6, with D perhaps matching TRBD1 (5 bases). Trimming took off 1 base at V and 13 bases at J, with 14 bases between the two ends. Germline V gives CDR1 MNHNY, CDR2 SVGAGI (reference sequence). The CDR3 is 14 amino acids. DNA of the CDR3: TGTGCCAGCAGTTACTTGGGCAGGGAGGCTCCCCTCCACTTT. Encoded protein: CASSYLGREAPLHF.

This clone has just a few counts. The chain has TRBV5-6 and TRBJ1-2; the D gene is possibly TRBD1 (6 bases). Germline lookup yields CDR1 SGHDT and CDR2 YYEEEE. V was clipped by 4 bases and J by 0 bases, with 19 bases between them. This CDR3 spans 17 amino acids. The CDR3 here is CASSLGGPGLANYGYTF. The DNA for the CDR3 is TGTGCCAGCAGCCTCGGGGGCCCCGGATTGGCTAACTATGGCTACACCTTC.

The chain has TRBV5-1 and TRBJ1-4, with D unclear. The germline CDR1 and CDR2 sequences are SGHRS and YFSETQ. The CDR3 extends over 13 amino acids. Trimming shortened V by 5 bases and J by 8 bases, and 13 bases separated the two germline ends. The DNA for the CDR3 is TGCGCCAGCAGGGAGGGTAATAACGAAAAACTGTTTTTT. It specifies CASREGNNEKLFF.

The gene calls are TRBV19 and TRBJ1-2, with 7 bases that match TRBD1. The germline gives CDR1 LNHDA, CDR2 SQIVND (reference sequence). Trimming removed 7 bases from V and 2 bases from J; junction bases left unmatched: 16. The CDR3 consists of 17 residues. The CDR3 DNA is TGTGCCAGTACCAATTACGGAGCCGGGACAGACAACTATGGCTACACCTTC. Encoded protein: CASTNYGAGTDNYGYTF.